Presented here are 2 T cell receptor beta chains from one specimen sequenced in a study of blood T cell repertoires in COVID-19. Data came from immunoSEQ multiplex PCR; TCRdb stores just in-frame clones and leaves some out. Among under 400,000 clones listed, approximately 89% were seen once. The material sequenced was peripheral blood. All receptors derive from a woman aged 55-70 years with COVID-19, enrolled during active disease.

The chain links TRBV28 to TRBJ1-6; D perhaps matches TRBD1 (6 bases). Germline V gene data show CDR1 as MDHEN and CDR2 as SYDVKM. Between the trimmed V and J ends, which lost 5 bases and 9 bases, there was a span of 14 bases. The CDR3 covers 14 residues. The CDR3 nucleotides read TGTGCCAGCAGTCCACATGGACAGTTTTCACCCCTCCACTTT. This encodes CASSPHGQFSPLHF.

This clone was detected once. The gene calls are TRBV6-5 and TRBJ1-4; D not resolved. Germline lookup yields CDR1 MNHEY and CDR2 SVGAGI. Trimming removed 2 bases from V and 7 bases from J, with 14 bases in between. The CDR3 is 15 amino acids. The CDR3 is CASSYPAVSVEKLFF. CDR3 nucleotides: TGTGCCAGCAGTTACCCCGCAGTGTCTGTTGAAAAACTGTTTTTT.